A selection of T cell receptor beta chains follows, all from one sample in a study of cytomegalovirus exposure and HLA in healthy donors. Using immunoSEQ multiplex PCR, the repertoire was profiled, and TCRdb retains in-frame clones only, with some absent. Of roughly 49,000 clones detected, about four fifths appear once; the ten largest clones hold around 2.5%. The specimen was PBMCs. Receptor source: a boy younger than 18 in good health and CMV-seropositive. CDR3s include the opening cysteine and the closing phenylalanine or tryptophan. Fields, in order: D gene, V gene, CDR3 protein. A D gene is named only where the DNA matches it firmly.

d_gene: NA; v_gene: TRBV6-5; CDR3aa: CASGSGNTGELFF
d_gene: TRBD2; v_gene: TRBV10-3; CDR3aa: CAIGTSGTDTQYF
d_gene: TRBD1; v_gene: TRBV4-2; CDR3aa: CASSPGQGSYNEQFF
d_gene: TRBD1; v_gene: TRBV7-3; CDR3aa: CASSQGDQTEAFF
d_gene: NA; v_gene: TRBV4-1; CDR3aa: CASSQGRGGHAGGNEQFF
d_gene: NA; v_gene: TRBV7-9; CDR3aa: CASSRTSSNQPQHF
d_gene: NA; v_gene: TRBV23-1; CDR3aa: CASSQGNPQGEPGQRALYTDTQYF
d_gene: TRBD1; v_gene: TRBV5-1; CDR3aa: CASSPGGVPGGEGEAFF
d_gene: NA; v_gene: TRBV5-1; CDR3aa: CASCRNTGELFF
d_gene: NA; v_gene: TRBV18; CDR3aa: CASSEGNYGYTF
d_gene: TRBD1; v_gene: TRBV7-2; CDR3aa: CASSPQGAGNTIYF
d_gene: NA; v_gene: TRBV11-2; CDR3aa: CASSLDGREFDPNEQFF
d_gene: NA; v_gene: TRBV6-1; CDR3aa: CASSEGSFATNEKLFF
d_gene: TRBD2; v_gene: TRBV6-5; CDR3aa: CASSGRGAAETQYF
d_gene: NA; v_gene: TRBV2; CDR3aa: CASTSEAGVYGYTF
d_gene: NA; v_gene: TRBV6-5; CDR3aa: CASNVGSLYEQYF
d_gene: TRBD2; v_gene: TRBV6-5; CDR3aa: CASSSLAGGLSNTQYF
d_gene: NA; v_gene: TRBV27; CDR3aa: CASSQNLGLSGNTIYF
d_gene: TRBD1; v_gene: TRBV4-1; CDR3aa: CASSREGALGGYTF
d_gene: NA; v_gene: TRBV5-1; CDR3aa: CASSLGAKETQYF
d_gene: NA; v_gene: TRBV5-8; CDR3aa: CASSLTGREQPQHF
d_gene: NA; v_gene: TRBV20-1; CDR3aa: CSAPFTEAFF
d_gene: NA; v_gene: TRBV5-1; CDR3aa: CASSIDRGTASYEQYF
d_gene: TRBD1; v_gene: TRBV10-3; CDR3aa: CATSPGQGFNGELFF
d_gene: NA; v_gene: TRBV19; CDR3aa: CASSIASSNEKLFF
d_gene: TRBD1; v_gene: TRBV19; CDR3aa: CASSITGDPSYEQYF
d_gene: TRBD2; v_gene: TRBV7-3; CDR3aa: CASSLRAVAGLQETQYF
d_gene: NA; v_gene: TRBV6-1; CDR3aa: CASSELTVNYGYTF
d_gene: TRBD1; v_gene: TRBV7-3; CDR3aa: CASSSGQGTDTQYF
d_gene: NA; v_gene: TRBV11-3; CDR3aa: CASSHSQNIRDNLGETQYF
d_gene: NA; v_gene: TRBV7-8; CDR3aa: CASSTMAGYDNYGYTF
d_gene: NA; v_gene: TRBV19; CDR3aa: CASSRGQYEQYF
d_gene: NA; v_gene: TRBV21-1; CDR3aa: CASRATQGQGKGDTQYF
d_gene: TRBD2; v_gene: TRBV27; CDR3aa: CASSTGTSGGRETQYF
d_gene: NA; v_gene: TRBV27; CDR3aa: CASGLGAETQYF
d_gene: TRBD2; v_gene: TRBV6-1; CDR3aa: CASTRGGASYNEQFF
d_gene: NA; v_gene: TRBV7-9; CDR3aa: CASSHRQGTDTQYF
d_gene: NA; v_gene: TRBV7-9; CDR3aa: CASSQTGSEQYF
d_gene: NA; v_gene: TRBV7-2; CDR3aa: CASSRAGAGTDTQYF
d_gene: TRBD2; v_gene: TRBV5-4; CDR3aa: CASSLRTSGVDTQYF
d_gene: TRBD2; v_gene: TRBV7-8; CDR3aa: CASSLWVRGGSYEQYF
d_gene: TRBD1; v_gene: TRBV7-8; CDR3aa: CASSLEGTGGNSPLHF
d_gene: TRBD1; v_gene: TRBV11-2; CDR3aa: CASTGQGNSGNTIYF
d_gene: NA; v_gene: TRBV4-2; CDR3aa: CASSQDTGVNSPLHF